These 9 T cell receptor beta chains came from one sample sequenced in a study of Tregs in tolerant kidney transplant recipients. The protocol was immunoSEQ multiplex PCR, while the TCRdb copy is restricted to in-frame clones and leaves out a portion. This table holds some 100,000 clones, about 91% found once. Sequencing input: CD4+ T cells from blood. These receptors all come from a human donor in good health.

This chain connects TRBV9 to TRBJ2-1; 8 nucleotides line up with TRBD2. The CDR3 totals 21 residues. V lost 4 bases and J lost 3; bases outside the gene matches: 24. CDR1 SGDLS and CDR2 YYNGEE come from the germline V gene. CDR3 sequence (DNA): TGTGCCAGCAGCCCAAGGCAATTAGCGGGATACATCCCAAGCCACTACAATGAGCAGTTCTTC. Translated: CASSPRQLAGYIPSHYNEQFF.

This clone was recorded a few times. This chain links TRBV11-2 with TRBJ1-2; no reliable D call. This CDR3 has 12 residues. V lost 5 bases to trimming and J lost 7 bases, with 11 bases between them. Germline CDR1 is SGHAT and CDR2 is FQNNGV. The CDR3 coding sequence is TGTGCCAGCAGCCGTGCACGGGGTGGCTACACCTTC. It codes for CASSRARGGYTF.

The chain employs TRBV28 and TRBJ2-7; 9 bases line up with TRBD1. Germline CDR1 reads MDHEN; CDR2 reads SYDVKM. This CDR3 region has 16 residues. V was pared by 2 bases and J by 2 bases, with 7 bases of the junction left unmatched. CDR3 in amino acids: CASSLKGRDRAYEQYF. In DNA, the CDR3 is TGTGCCAGCAGTTTAAAGGGCCGGGACAGGGCCTACGAGCAGTACTTC.

The chain carries TRBV7-6 and TRBJ1-3, with 7 bases identical to TRBD1. With V trimmed by 4 bases and J by 1 base, 10 bases remained unmatched. The germline V gene encodes CDR1 SGHVS and CDR2 FNYEAQ. The length of the CDR3 is 17 residues. CDR3 loop: CASSSYRGGLSGNTIYF. The CDR3 DNA sequence: TGTGCCAGCAGCTCCTACAGGGGTGGATTGTCTGGAAACACCATATATTTT.

The chain employs TRBV2 and TRBJ1-4; 9 positions agree with TRBD1. The germline V gene has CDR1 SNHLY and CDR2 FYNNEI. This CDR3 has 15 amino acids. After removal of 6 bases from V and 8 bases from J, the junction contained 10 bases not matched to a gene. CDR3 nucleotides: TGTGCCAGCAGAAGGGACAGGGCGTTTCGGGAAAAACTGTTTTTT. As protein: CASRRDRAFREKLFF.

This chain's CDR3 is CASSRGGSPLHF. The CDR3 nucleotides are TGTGCCAGCAGCCGCGGGGGTTCACCCCTCCACTTT. The chain carries TRBV28 and TRBJ1-6, with TRBD1 as a possible D gene (5 bases). Trimming left V 6 bases short and J 9 bases short, with 9 bases between. The CDR3 covers 12 residues. The germline V gene encodes CDR1 MDHEN and CDR2 SYDVKM.

The V and J genes are TRBV5-8 and TRBJ1-5, with no clear D. The CDR3 covers 11 residues. V dropped 6 bases and J dropped 7 bases, with 8 bases sitting between them. Germline assignment: CDR1 SGHTS and CDR2 YDEGEE. The CDR3 DNA reads as TGTGCCAGCACCTTCGTCCAGCCCCAGCATTTT. As protein: CASTFVQPQHF.

This sequence joins TRBV5-1 and TRBJ2-7; 11 bases fit TRBD2. Germline V gives CDR1 SGHRS, CDR2 YFSETQ. The length of the CDR3 is 14 residues. Germline trimming cut 4 bases from V and 7 bases from J; bases unmatched to any gene: 7. For the CDR3, the DNA is TGCGCCAGCAGCCCACTAGCGGGAGTGGGTGAGCAGTACTTC. It translates to CASSPLAGVGEQYF.

This clone appeared a few times. The chain combines TRBV5-1 with TRBJ2-7; 8 nucleotides line up with TRBD2. The germline CDR1 and CDR2 sequences are SGHRS and YFSETQ. The CDR3 spans 14 residues. Trimming cost V 0 bases and J 6 bases; bases outside gene matches: 5. The CDR3 DNA sequence: TGCGCCAGCAGCTTGGGAGCGGGAGCACTCGAGCAGTACTTC. This gives the protein CASSLGAGALEQYF.